This TCR beta chain was captured by sequencing in a study of beta chain features in type 1 diabetes. About the research overall: Some 110 million sorted cells were examined across all samples. General study points: Cells carrying high TCR expression could end up over-represented when cDNA is sequenced.

This clone was seen only a few times. Its antigen remains unknown. Averaging about 120 mL, one heparinised blood draw was given by each donor. The CDR3 totals 15 residues. V dropped 5 bases and J dropped 2 bases, with 14 bases sitting between them. Germline CDR1 and CDR2: SGHTA and FQGNSA. As every portion of the isolated RNA was reverse transcribed, the sequencing read expressed TCRB transcripts. Sequencing used immunoSEQ multiplex PCR; TCRdb keeps in-frame clones, though not all of them. The sample includes 40,000 to 45,000 clones, around 52% of them seen just once. What was sequenced was Tregs from blood. This chain joins TRBV7-2 and TRBJ2-3, with a tentative D call TRBD2 (5 bases). The TCR was taken from a young woman in good health. CDR3 nucleotide sequence: TGTGCCAGCAGCCGCGGGCCGTTACCCACAGATACGCAGTATTTT. Amino acid sequence: CASSRGPLPTDTQYF.